The 3 T cell receptor beta chains below come from one sample, sequenced in a study of cytomegalovirus exposure and HLA in healthy donors. Vbeta (60) and Jbeta (13) primers were used in the PCR. Libraries were prepared by immunoSEQ multiplex PCR; TCRdb keeps only in-frame clonotypes and omits some of them. This repertoire shows 250,000 or so clones, about 90% found once; its top ten account for 1.7%. The material sequenced was PBMCs. The receptor set was obtained from a girl aged 2 to 10 in good health and CMV-seronegative.

The rearrangement joins TRBV13 to TRBJ1-2; 7 nucleotides match TRBD1. V was pared by 5 bases and J by 6 bases, with 6 bases of the junction left unmatched. The CDR3 length is 13 residues. Germline V lookup: CDR1 PRHDT, CDR2 FYEKMQ (reference sequence). The chain's CDR3 is CASSAGQANGYTF. The DNA for the CDR3 is TGTGCCAGCAGCGCCGGACAGGCGAATGGCTACACCTTC.

J is TRBJ2-1 and V is TRBV19; D possibly corresponds to TRBD2 (5 bases). Germline V gene data show CDR1 as LNHDA and CDR2 as SQIVND (reference sequence). V lost 2 bases to trimming and J lost 9 bases, with 11 bases between them. The CDR3 length is 13 residues. CDR3 protein: CASSISSNSEQFF. The CDR3 DNA follows: TGTGCCAGTAGTATATCTAGCAATAGTGAGCAGTTCTTC.

This chain joins TRBV30 and TRBJ1-6; the D gene is possibly TRBD1 (6 bases). Germline CDR1 GTSNPN, CDR2 SVGIG (reference sequence). V was pared by 1 base and J by 0 bases, with 16 bases between. The CDR3 loop spans 18 amino acids. CDR3 sequence reads: CAWSAIRTAGSYNSPLHF. CDR3 in DNA: TGTGCCTGGAGTGCCATTCGGACAGCTGGCTCCTATAATTCACCCCTCCACTTT.